The clone carrying this T cell receptor beta chain was detected a few times. The CDR3 extends over 15 amino acids. Between the trimmed V and J ends, which lost 3 bases and 6 bases, there was a span of 18 bases. Germline lookup yields CDR1 KGHSH and CDR2 LQKENI. This sample is drawn from a study of patients and donors after allogeneic stem cell transplantation. TCRdb passed the RT-PCR reads through MiXCR, listing each CDR3 protein once. The table includes about 960,000 distinct CDR3 sequences, roughly 18% detected once. The sequence came from a human donor who was either an allogeneic HSCT recipient or a stem cell or donor lymphocyte infusion donor (not recorded which). It is not recorded whose cells these are; they may come from a transplant donor. Sequencing was carried out using blood, either unsorted or a sorted T cell fraction (not recorded which). The chain has TRBV18 and TRBJ2-7; tentatively, D is TRBD1 or TRBD2 (6 bases each). DNA of the CDR3: TGTGCCAGCTCACCCCCTGGGGGGCGAGGGCGCGAGCAGTACTTC. It encodes CASSPPGGRGREQYF.